Reported below is one T cell receptor beta chain. The antigen is undetermined. This sample was included in a study of T cell responses to AZD1222 COVID-19 vaccine. The study's findings and limits: Two doses of AZD1222 preceded a rise in Spike-specific TCR breadth and depth. Baseline seropositivity characterized only 5 or 6 AZD1222 recipients. Without day 14 samples, only post-peak T cell repertoires were studied.

Here immunoSEQ multiplex PCR was the method, and the copy in TCRdb shows in-frame clones only, minus some. The sample gives 200,000 to 250,000 clones, less than 95% of which show up once; roughly 1.8% is in the top ten. The CDR3 runs to 15 residues. V was clipped by 5 bases and J by 0 bases, with 14 bases between them. The germline gives CDR1 PRHDT, CDR2 FYEKMQ (reference sequence). The specimen comprised peripheral blood, sampled 28 days after the second dose of the MenACWY control vaccine. This sequence was found in an adult who received the MenACWY meningococcal vaccine as a control. The chain is built from TRBV13 and TRBJ2-7, with D possibly matching TRBD1 (5 bases). CDR3 in amino acids: CASSPQGRGSYEQYF. The CDR3 coding sequence is TGTGCCAGCAGCCCCCAAGGAAGGGGCTCCTACGAGCAGTACTTC.